The T cell receptor beta chain described here comes from a study of blood T cell repertoires in COVID-19. Overall study context: Samples representing acute and convalescent COVID-19 were sourced from the United States, Italy and Spain.

Original data processing: Reference gene primer amplification yielded estimated nucleated cell counts. Assay used: immunoSEQ multiplex PCR; TCRdb lists only in-frame clones, some missing. V and J calls plus clone size are reproduced from that table; the DNA served to infer D and trimming. The table records about 180,000 clones, roughly nine tenths of them present only once. V shed 4 bases and J 7 bases; nucleotides not matched to a gene: 10. This CDR3 contains 16 residues. The germline CDR1 and CDR2 sequences are LGHDT and YNNKEL (reference sequence). The source material was peripheral blood. This clonotype was obtained from a man aged 70 or older with active or convalescent COVID-19. The genes are TRBV3-1 (or the pseudogene TRBV3-2) and TRBJ2-1; 10 bases match TRBD2. Here the CDR3 reads CASSPRPGLALNEQFF. In DNA, the CDR3 is TGTGCCAGCAGCCCTCGACCGGGACTAGCGTTAAATGAGCAGTTCTTC.